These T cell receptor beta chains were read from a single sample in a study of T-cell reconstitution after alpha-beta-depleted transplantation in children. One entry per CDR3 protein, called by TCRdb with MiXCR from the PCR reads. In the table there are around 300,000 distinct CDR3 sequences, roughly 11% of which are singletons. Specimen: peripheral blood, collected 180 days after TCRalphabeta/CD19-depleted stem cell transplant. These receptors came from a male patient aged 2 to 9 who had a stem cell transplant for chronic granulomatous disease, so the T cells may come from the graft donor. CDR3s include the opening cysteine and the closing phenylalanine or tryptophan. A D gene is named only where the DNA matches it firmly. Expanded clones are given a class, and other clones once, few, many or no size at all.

TGCAGTGCTAGCGGGAGAAGGTACGAGCAGTACTTC,CSASGRRYEQYF,12,TRBV20-1,-,TRBJ2-7,many
TGCGCCAGCAGTTTGACGGGAAGCTCCTACAATGAGCAGTTCTTC,CASSLTGSSYNEQFF,15,TRBV5-1,-,TRBJ2-1,many
TGTGCCAGCAGCTTACTCGCGAATGAGCAGTTCTTC,CASSLLANEQFF,12,TRBV7-2,-,TRBJ2-1,many
TGCGCCAGCACAGACAGGGGTAGGGAAAAACTGTTTTTT,CASTDRGREKLFF,13,TRBV10-2,TRBD1,TRBJ1-4,many
TGTGCCACCAGCAGAGATCGCATGGCCTACGAGCAGTACTTC,CATSRDRMAYEQYF,14,TRBV15,-,TRBJ2-7,many
TGCAGTGCTACCGGGTGGGGGAACACCGGGGAGCTGTTTTTT,CSATGWGNTGELFF,14,TRBV20-1,-,TRBJ2-2,many
TGTGCCTGGGGAACCAGGGGCGGGAGTGGGAATGAGCAGTTCTTC,CAWGTRGGSGNEQFF,15,TRBV30,-,TRBJ2-1,few
TGTGCCAGCAGTTTTGGAACAGGCAAAAAACTGTTTTTT,CASSFGTGKKLFF,13,TRBV12-3/TRBV12-4,-,TRBJ1-4,many
TGTGCCACCCCGGGGGCAGTAGATACGCAGTATTTT,CATPGAVDTQYF,12,TRBV2,-,TRBJ2-3,few
TGTGCCAGCAGTTTAGTTGGTCTAGCGGGGGGGCTGGCGTTGAAAGATACGCAGTATTTT,CASSLVGLAGGLALKDTQYF,20,TRBV12-3/TRBV12-4,TRBD2,TRBJ2-3,many
TGTGCCAGCAGTAACAACCGGGACAGGGCCCCGGGCTACACCTTC,CASSNNRDRAPGYTF,15,TRBV27,TRBD1,TRBJ1-2,many
TGTGCCAGCAGCCTAACACAGTTCTCTAGCACAGATACGCAGTATTTT,CASSLTQFSSTDTQYF,16,TRBV3-1,-,TRBJ2-3,many
TGTGCCAGCAGTTACCAGGGGGCGGGTGAAGCTTTCTTT,CASSYQGAGEAFF,13,TRBV6-2/TRBV6-3,TRBD1,TRBJ1-1,many
TGTGCCAGCAGCCGCATGGACAGTCTCACAGATACGCAGTATTTT,CASSRMDSLTDTQYF,15,TRBV5-5,-,TRBJ2-3,many
TGTGCCAGCAGCCCAGGACAGGGTATTTGGTATGAAGCTTTCTTT,CASSPGQGIWYEAFF,15,TRBV7-9,TRBD1,TRBJ1-1,many
TGTGCCAGCAGTTTTGCCCTCCCGGGGGGGCTCGGGCCCCAGCATTTT,CASSFALPGGLGPQHF,16,TRBV27,-,TRBJ1-5,-
TGCAGTGCTGGGGGGTCCTACGAGCAGTACTTC,CSAGGSYEQYF,11,TRBV20-1,-,TRBJ2-7,many
TGCGCCAGCAGCTCCGGGTCGGCTACGGGGGAGACCCAGTACTTC,CASSSGSATGETQYF,15,TRBV5-1,-,TRBJ2-5,many
TGTGCCAGTAGTGCTGGGACAGGGGGCTATGGCTACACCTTC,CASSAGTGGYGYTF,14,TRBV19,TRBD1,TRBJ1-2,many
TGCAGCGCCTCATGGCAGGGACAGGCAGCAAACCGAAAAGAGGGCTACACCTTC,CSASWQGQAANRKEGYTF,18,TRBV29-1,TRBD1,TRBJ1-2,many
TGTGCCACCAGCAGAGACTTCGAGCAGTACTTC,CATSRDFEQYF,11,TRBV15,-,TRBJ2-7,many
TGTGCCAGCAGCCCAACGAACAGACACAATGAGCAGTTCTTC,CASSPTNRHNEQFF,14,TRBV7-9,-,TRBJ2-1,many
TGCAGCGTTGCGGGGGGACTAGCGGGGTTCAAAGATACGCAGTATTTT,CSVAGGLAGFKDTQYF,16,TRBV29-1,TRBD2,TRBJ2-3,many
TGTGCCAGCAGCCTTGGACAGGGGGTGAATTCACCCCTCCACTTT,CASSLGQGVNSPLHF,15,TRBV11-2,TRBD1,TRBJ1-6,many
TGTGCCAGCAGTTTAGCGTTGGGACTAGCGGGCAATGAGCAGTTCTTC,CASSLALGLAGNEQFF,16,TRBV12-3/TRBV12-4,TRBD2,TRBJ2-1,-